This TCR beta chain was captured in a study of naive and memory T cell subsets. Notes on the study in general: Diversity fell and Gini index rose from naive through CM, EM, EMRA. TCR counts from RNA may reflect activation-linked expression changes.

CDR3 length: 16 amino acids. Germline CDR1 and CDR2: MNHEY and SVGAGI. Trimming cost V 6 bases and J 0 bases, with 17 bases left between them. After the first PCR, alpha and beta chain libraries were processed separately. A note on this clonotype: The target antigen is unknown.

An equimolar mix of two oligonucleotides served as the beta constant-region primer for TRBC1 and TRBC2. The ligated cDNA underwent four PCR rounds using SP2 and nested alpha and beta constant-region primers. TCRdb reprocessed the UMI-ligation and nested PCR reads via MiXCR and lists one record per CDR3 protein. The sample holds approximately 82,000 distinct CDR3 sequences, roughly 7% seen once. The sample taken for sequencing was central memory CD4+ T cells from blood. This clonotype originated in a human donor in good health. The chain recombines TRBV6-5 with TRBJ1-2; D possibly corresponds to TRBD1 (5 bases). The CDR3 loop is CASRNTGGRANYGYTF. For the CDR3, the DNA is TGTGCCAGCAGAAACACGGGGGGGAGAGCTAACTATGGCTACACCTTC.